The 11 T cell receptor beta chains below come from one sample, sequenced in a study of blood T cell repertoires in COVID-19. The repertoire was sequenced with immunoSEQ multiplex PCR; TCRdb's copy has only in-frame clones and lacks some. The sample carries over 95,000 clones, roughly 81% recorded once. Source material: peripheral blood. Source of these receptors: a man aged 35-49 years with acute or convalescent COVID-19.

The chain uses TRBV24-1 and TRBJ2-3, with 9 bases identical to TRBD1. The CDR3 has 14 amino acids. Germline CDR1 KGHDR, CDR2 SFDVKD. V shed 10 bases and J 2 bases; nucleotides not matched to a gene: 6. The CDR3 DNA sequence: TGTGCCACGATGGACAGGGGCAACACAGATACGCAGTATTTT. This translates into CATMDRGNTDTQYF.

This clone occurred once. The chain combines TRBV6-5 with TRBJ2-7, with D tentatively TRBD2 (7 bases). This CDR3 contains 14 residues. V lost 2 bases and J lost 6, with 14 bases in between. CDR1 MNHEY and CDR2 SVGAGI come from the germline V gene. The CDR3 coding sequence is TGTGCCAGCAGTTACAACCCTGGGGGGGCCGAGCAGTACTTC. Translated: CASSYNPGGAEQYF.

This rearrangement joins TRBV10-1 to TRBJ2-3; D ambiguous. Germline CDR1 and CDR2: WNHNN and SYGVQD (reference sequence). V lost 5 bases and J 2 bases, leaving 8 bases between the germline ends. CDR3 length equals 13 residues. The CDR3 nucleotides are TGCGCCAGCAGTATAGCAGACACAGATACGCAGTATTTT. Amino acid sequence: CASSIADTDTQYF.

V usage is TRBV3-1 (or the pseudogene TRBV3-2) and J usage is TRBJ2-4; D is uncertain. This CDR3 has 16 amino acids. CDR1 LGHDT and CDR2 YNNKEL come from the germline V gene (reference sequence). Deletions cut 0 bases from V and 0 bases from J, with 9 bases between. In DNA form, the CDR3 reads TGTGCCAGCAGCCAAGAGGTCGTCGGAGCCAAAAACATTCAGTACTTC. Its translation: CASSQEVVGAKNIQYF.

This chain joins TRBV5-4 and TRBJ2-2, with 12 bases that match TRBD2. The J segment lost 5 bases and the V segment lost 1 base, leaving 3 bases of the junction unmatched. The germline CDR1 and CDR2 sequences are SGHNT and YYREEE (reference sequence). The CDR3 loop spans 16 amino acids. The CDR3 spells CASSLLAGGRTGELFF. As DNA, the CDR3 is TGTGCCAGCAGCTTGCTAGCGGGGGGGCGGACCGGGGAGCTGTTTTTT.

The gene calls are TRBV2 and TRBJ2-7; possibly TRBD1 for D (5 bases). The germline CDR1 and CDR2 sequences are SNHLY and FYNNEI. The length of the CDR3 is 16 residues. The V and J ends lost 6 bases and 0 bases respectively, with 18 bases between them. CDR3 amino acids: CASSQGPLGASYEQYF. The CDR3 DNA is TGTGCCAGCAGCCAGGGTCCTCTGGGCGCCTCCTACGAGCAGTACTTC.

The chain has TRBV4-2 and TRBJ2-3, with 9 bases fitting TRBD2. CDR1 is LGHNA, CDR2 YNFKEQ, per germline. This CDR3 has 15 residues. Unmatched junction bases numbered 3, after V lost 2 bases and J lost 3 bases. CDR3 residues: CASSQSLAGTDTQYF. The CDR3 bases are TGTGCCAGCAGCCAATCGCTAGCGGGGACAGATACGCAGTATTTT.

The gene calls are TRBV2 and TRBJ2-1; weak D call: TRBD1 (6 bases). The CDR3 consists of 14 residues. V was pared by 4 bases and J by 6 bases, with 13 bases between. Germline CDR1 SNHLY, CDR2 FYNNEI. CDR3 loop: CASSGTIRGNEQFF. In DNA form, the CDR3 reads TGTGCCAGCAGTGGGACGATCAGGGGCAATGAGCAGTTCTTC.

The rearrangement uses TRBV2 and TRBJ1-4; D not resolved. The CDR3 extends over 13 amino acids. Per the germline V gene, CDR1 is SNHLY and CDR2 is FYNNEI. Trimming shortened V by 4 bases and J by 8 bases, and 11 bases separated the two germline ends. This CDR3 is CASSAHSLEKLFF. As DNA, the CDR3 is TGTGCCAGCAGTGCACACAGTTTAGAAAAACTGTTTTTT.

This clone came up once. This chain connects TRBV11-1 to TRBJ2-3; 11 nucleotides agree with TRBD1. Trimming removed 0 bases from V and 6 bases from J; junction bases left unmatched: 2. The CDR3 has 15 residues. Germline values: CDR1 SGHAT, CDR2 FQDESV (reference sequence). CDR3 in amino acids: CASSLADRGRDTQYF. The DNA of the CDR3 is TGTGCCAGCAGCTTAGCGGACAGGGGGCGGGATACGCAGTATTTT.

This sequence joins TRBV19 and TRBJ1-5; TRBD1 is a possible D gene (6 bases). Trimming cost V 3 bases and J 6 bases, with 15 bases left between them. The CDR3 covers 15 residues. Germline V CDR1 and CDR2: LNHDA, SQIVND (reference sequence). In DNA form, the CDR3 reads TGTGCCAGTAGTATCAGCCAGGGGCGTACTCAGCCCCAGCATTTT. Amino acid sequence: CASSISQGRTQPQHF.